The rows below give T cell receptor beta chains drawn from one sample of a study of T cell responses to AZD1222 COVID-19 vaccine. Data came from immunoSEQ multiplex PCR; TCRdb stores just in-frame clones and leaves some out. This sample yields over 50,000 clones, of which roughly 84% are seen a single time; around 7.5% belongs to the top ten. Sequencing was performed on peripheral blood, taken on day 0 of AZD1222 vaccination. Receptor source: an adult in good health. Both conserved end residues are part of each CDR3. A D gene is named only where the DNA matches it firmly. Clone size is not always given. Where it is, it says once, few, many or a class for expanded clones.

d_call	v_call	clone_size	j_call	cdr3_aa	cdr3_nt
TRBD1	TRBV27	once	TRBJ1-2	CASGTYRGIYGYTF	TGTGCCAGCGGGACCTACAGGGGAATCTATGGCTACACCTTC
TRBD1	TRBV11-3	-	TRBJ2-2	CASSPMGTVANTGELFF	TGTGCCAGCAGCCCCATGGGGACAGTAGCGAACACCGGGGAGCTGTTTTTT
TRBD1	TRBV5-4	few	TRBJ1-2	CASSVDRNYGYTF	TGTGCCAGCAGCGTGGACAGGAACTATGGCTACACCTTC
TRBD1	TRBV12-5	few	TRBJ1-1	CASGFRGPGRGVFTEAFF	TGTGCTAGTGGTTTTCGAGGGCCGGGCAGGGGGGTTTTTACTGAAGCTTTCTTT
TRBD1	TRBV5-1	-	TRBJ2-5	CASSLEWTGEQETQYF	TGCGCCAGCAGCTTGGAATGGACAGGGGAACAAGAGACCCAGTACTTC
-	TRBV2	few	TRBJ2-5	CASNLATETQYF	TGTGCCAGCAATCTAGCGACGGAGACCCAGTACTTC
-	TRBV4-3	few	TRBJ2-3	CASSQDWKSRDTQYF	TGCGCCAGCAGCCAAGATTGGAAGTCTCGGGATACGCAGTATTTT
-	TRBV5-4	-	TRBJ2-2	CASSFRSSGKGGTGELFF	TGTGCCAGCAGCTTCAGGTCCTCGGGAAAGGGGGGCACCGGGGAGCTGTTTTTT
-	TRBV3-1/TRBV3-2	-	TRBJ1-4	CASSPRTESRGKLFF	TGTGCCAGCAGCCCTAGGACGGAGTCCCGGGGAAAACTGTTTTTT
-	TRBV2	once	TRBJ2-7	CASLSQDEQYF	TGTGCCAGCCTGAGCCAGGACGAGCAGTACTTC
TRBD1	TRBV5-6	-	TRBJ2-7	CASTKGQGLAYISYEQYF	TGTGCCAGCACCAAAGGACAGGGCTTAGCTTATATCTCCTACGAGCAGTACTTC
-	TRBV12-3/TRBV12-4	-	TRBJ2-5	CASTLGASETQYF	TGTGCCAGCACTTTGGGGGCCTCGGAGACCCAGTACTTC
-	TRBV27	once	TRBJ1-1	CASSSGSPALGGEAFF	TGTGCCAGCAGTTCAGGGTCGCCCGCCTTGGGTGGTGAAGCTTTCTTT
TRBD2	TRBV6-6	-	TRBJ2-5	CASSFTSGGAQTQYF	TGTGCCAGCAGTTTCACTAGCGGGGGGGCCCAGACCCAGTACTTC
-	TRBV11-3	medium-sized	TRBJ2-7	CASSVGQSSYEQYF	TGTGCCAGCAGCGTCGGACAGAGCTCCTACGAGCAGTACTTC
-	TRBV28	-	TRBJ1-5	CASSSDSGGGPQHF	TGTGCCAGCAGTTCCGACAGTGGAGGGGGGCCCCAGCATTTT
TRBD1	TRBV2	-	TRBJ2-2	CASRRGQGFTGELFF	TGTGCCAGCAGGCGGGGACAGGGGTTCACCGGGGAGCTGTTTTTT
TRBD1	TRBV6-6	-	TRBJ2-7	CASSGSTPSTGLRSYEQYF	TGTGCCAGCAGTGGATCTACCCCCTCGACAGGGTTAAGGAGCTACGAGCAGTACTTC
-	TRBV6-2/TRBV6-3	-	TRBJ1-2	CASSYQANYGYTF	TGTGCCAGCAGTTATCAAGCTAACTATGGCTACACCTTC
TRBD1	TRBV15	-	TRBJ2-7	CATSRGTGDDEQYF	TGTGCCACCAGCAGAGGAACAGGGGACGACGAGCAGTACTTC
TRBD1	TRBV2	-	TRBJ2-4	CASSDRGPSKNIQYF	TGTGCCAGCAGTGACAGGGGGCCGTCCAAAAACATTCAGTACTTC
-	TRBV4-3	-	TRBJ2-7	CASSQTGDYEQYF	TGCGCCAGCAGCCAGACTGGAGACTACGAGCAGTACTTC
-	TRBV5-1	-	TRBJ1-3	CASSPSGGAPGNTIYF	TGCGCCAGCAGCCCCAGCGGGGGGGCTCCTGGAAACACCATATATTTT
-	TRBV9	-	TRBJ1-4	CASSVGGRSPTNEKLFF	TGTGCCAGCAGCGTAGGAGGGAGATCGCCAACTAATGAAAAACTGTTTTTT
-	TRBV4-3	-	TRBJ1-1	CASNNVGGLFYGEAFF	TGCGCCAGCAACAACGTAGGGGGTTTATTTTACGGGGAAGCTTTCTTT
TRBD2	TRBV12-3/TRBV12-4	-	TRBJ2-1	CAAGGGGYNEQFF	TGTGCCGCGGGCGGGGGGGGCTACAATGAGCAGTTCTTC
-	TRBV5-6	-	TRBJ2-7	CASSQGHEQYF	TGTGCCAGCAGCCAGGGACACGAGCAGTACTTC
-	TRBV20-1	-	TRBJ1-2	CSARVGGGYTF	TGCAGTGCTAGGGTTGGGGGTGGCTACACCTTC
-	TRBV4-1	-	TRBJ2-1	CASSRSRGEQFF	TGCGCCAGCAGCCGATCCCGGGGTGAGCAGTTCTTC
-	TRBV28	few	TRBJ2-7	CASSLLQGLGFEQYF	TGTGCCAGCAGCTTATTACAGGGTCTAGGATTCGAGCAGTACTTC
TRBD1	TRBV5-7	-	TRBJ1-2	CASSWTGRYGYTF	TGTGCCAGCAGCTGGACAGGGAGATATGGCTACACCTTC
-	TRBV12-3/TRBV12-4	-	TRBJ1-1	CASSSPGHTEAFF	TGTGCCAGCAGCTCGCCAGGGCATACTGAAGCTTTCTTT
-	TRBV11-2	once	TRBJ2-5	CASRLGAETQYF	TGTGCCAGCAGACTAGGAGCCGAGACCCAGTACTTC
-	TRBV7-2	-	TRBJ1-5	CASSQRGNQPQHF	TGTGCCAGCAGCCAACGGGGAAATCAGCCCCAGCATTTT
-	TRBV4-1	-	TRBJ1-3	CASSNPRQTGNTIYF	TGCGCCAGCAGCAATCCCCGACAGACTGGAAACACCATATATTTT
-	TRBV3-1/TRBV3-2	few	TRBJ2-7	CASSFAGTSSYEQYF	TGTGCCAGCAGCTTCGCCGGGACTTCGTCCTACGAGCAGTACTTC
TRBD1	TRBV4-3	medium-sized	TRBJ2-2	CASSQETGSAGELFF	TGCGCCAGCAGCCAAGAGACAGGGTCCGCCGGGGAGCTGTTTTTT
-	TRBV18	-	TRBJ2-7	CASSPLQDSQGEQYF	TGTGCCAGCTCACCACTCCAGGACAGTCAGGGGGAGCAGTACTTC
-	TRBV28	-	TRBJ1-1	CASSLWGNEAFF	TGTGCCAGCAGTTTGTGGGGTAATGAAGCTTTCTTT
-	TRBV6-2/TRBV6-3	once	TRBJ2-7	CASTPMGLLPEQYF	TGTGCCAGCACCCCCATGGGGCTCCTCCCCGAGCAGTACTTC
TRBD1	TRBV2	-	TRBJ1-1	CASSLTGQGTEAFF	TGTGCCAGCAGTCTCACAGGACAGGGCACTGAAGCTTTCTTT
TRBD1	TRBV5-1	-	TRBJ1-4	CASSPGQGNEKLFF	TGCGCCAGCAGCCCAGGACAGGGTAATGAAAAACTGTTTTTT
TRBD1	TRBV6-1	-	TRBJ2-5	CASSEVPPGQGQETQYF	TGTGCCAGCAGTGAAGTACCCCCGGGACAGGGGCAAGAGACCCAGTACTTC
TRBD2	TRBV7-9	-	TRBJ2-3	CASSFGLAGTWDTQYF	TGTGCCAGCAGCTTCGGACTAGCGGGTACATGGGATACGCAGTATTTT
-	TRBV21-1	-	TRBJ1-6	CARVRESDSPLHF	TGTGCCAGGGTAAGGGAAAGTGATTCACCCCTCCACTTT